Each of the 12 T cell receptor beta chains below was sequenced from the same sample in a study of sequential checkpoint blockade in melanoma. Using immunoSEQ multiplex PCR, the repertoire was profiled, and TCRdb retains in-frame clones only, with some absent. Of thousands of clones listed, 55% to 65% are singletons. The treatment was: randomized to nivolumab then ipilimumab (arm A) or the reverse (arm B). Sequences were derived from CD8+ T cells sorted from blood (inferred from file names), sampled from a patient given nivolumab and ipilimumab in sequence. Receptors originate from a human donor with melanoma.

This clone was seen only a few times. The chain links TRBV5-6 to TRBJ2-1; 7 bases map to TRBD2. Germline CDR1 reads SGHDT; CDR2 reads YYEEEE. Trimming took 5 bases from V and 0 from J; bases not matched to a gene: 14. The CDR3 has 18 residues. The CDR3 bases are TGTGCCAGCAGAAGACCCGGACTAGGGGCCAGCTCCTACAATGAGCAGTTCTTC. Its protein is CASRRPGLGASSYNEQFF. The variable domain in full, with the rest retrieved from reference TRBV5-6 and TRBJ2-1, is DAGVTQSPTHLIKTRGQQVTLRCSPKSGHDTVSWYQQALGQGPQFIFQYYEEEERQRGNFPDRFSGHQFPNYSSELNVNALLLGDSALYLCASRRPGLGASSYNEQFFGPGTRLTVL.

This chain uses TRBV4-3 with TRBJ2-2, with 7 bases identical to TRBD1. V shed 3 bases, J shed 6 bases, and the junction held 7 bases outside the gene matches. This CDR3 has 15 amino acids. Germline CDR1 reads LGHNA; CDR2 reads YSLEER. The CDR3 is CASSQDRSRAGELFF. The CDR3 coding sequence is TGCGCCAGCAGCCAGGACAGGTCGAGGGCCGGGGAGCTGTTTTTT.

The chain employs TRBV7-2 and TRBJ2-7; 8 nucleotides line up with TRBD2. This CDR3 is built from 15 residues. V lost 2 bases to trimming and J lost 3 bases; unmatched junction nucleotides: 6. Germline-derived CDR1 and CDR2 are SGHTA and FQGNSA. CDR3 amino acids: CASSLYPGGFYEQYF. CDR3 bases: TGTGCCAGCAGCTTATACCCGGGAGGGTTCTACGAGCAGTACTTC.

In DNA, the CDR3 is TGTGCCAGCAGTCCCCCAGGGGGCTTCGAGACCCAGTACTTC. Translating it yields CASSPPGGFETQYF. This chain joins TRBV2 and TRBJ2-5; 8 nucleotides agree with TRBD1. The CDR3 covers 14 residues. Trimming at V came to 5 bases and at J to 5 bases, leaving 7 bases not matched to a gene. Germline lookup yields CDR1 SNHLY and CDR2 FYNNEI.

The chain joins TRBV27 to TRBJ1-5, with D tentatively TRBD1 (5 bases). Germline CDR1 and CDR2: MNHEY and SMNVEV (reference sequence). The CDR3 covers 14 residues. Trimming cost V 2 bases and J 5 bases, with 10 bases left between them. In DNA, the CDR3 is TGTGCCAGCAGTTTAGGCGGGGCCGATCAGCCCCAGCATTTT. Amino acids: CASSLGGADQPQHF.

The chain combines TRBV7-9 with TRBJ2-7; 7 nucleotides agree with TRBD1. The CDR3 sequence is 14 residues long. Per the germline V gene, CDR1 is SEHNR and CDR2 is FQNEAQ (reference sequence). Trimming cost V 5 bases and J 7 bases; bases outside gene matches: 11. CDR3 sequence: CASSPPDRLREQYF. The CDR3 DNA follows: TGTGCCAGCAGCCCACCGGACAGGTTGCGTGAGCAGTACTTC.

The chain carries TRBV6-5 and TRBJ1-4; D is uncertain. The V end lost 7 bases, the J end lost 8 bases, and 20 bases lay between the germline ends. The CDR3 is 15 amino acids. In germline, CDR1 is MNHEY, CDR2 SVGAGI. CDR3 DNA: TGTGCCAGCACCCCCGGGATTAGGGATAGAGAAAAACTGTTTTTT. Its protein is CASTPGIRDREKLFF.

This clone was observed a handful of times. Other DNA sequences in this specimen translate into the identical CDR3. This chain links TRBV11-2 with TRBJ2-1; the D is unclear. V lost 3 bases and J lost 0, with 12 bases in between. The CDR3 is 16 residues long. Germline V gene sequence: CDR1 SGHAT, CDR2 FQNNGV. The CDR3 region is CASSFLAGSSYNEQFF. The CDR3 DNA follows: TGTGCCAGCAGCTTCCTCGCAGGCAGCTCCTACAATGAGCAGTTCTTC.

The chain links TRBV27 to TRBJ2-1; TRBD2 matches at 10 bases. V was clipped by 8 bases and J by 2 bases; unmatched bases: 9. The length of the CDR3 is 16 residues. CDR1 MNHEY and CDR2 SMNVEV come from the germline V gene (reference sequence). The CDR3 DNA is TGTGCCAGCGGACGAGGGACTAGCGTTGCCTACAATGAGCAGTTCTTC. The encoded protein is CASGRGTSVAYNEQFF.

V and J are TRBV9 and TRBJ2-1, with TRBD2 matching over 8 bases. V lost 7 bases, J lost 3 bases, and 3 bases stayed unmatched. The CDR3 spans 13 residues. The germline CDR1 and CDR2 sequences are SGDLS and YYNGEE. CDR3: CASSGLDYNEQFF. CDR3 nucleotide sequence: TGTGCCAGCTCGGGACTAGACTACAATGAGCAGTTCTTC.

The chain combines TRBV27 with TRBJ1-5; 7 bases map to TRBD1. This CDR3 is built from 14 residues. Germline loops: CDR1 MNHEY, CDR2 SMNVEV (reference sequence). Trimming cost V 3 bases and J 7 bases; bases outside gene matches: 6. The CDR3 region has the DNA TGTGCCAGCAGTTTGACAGGGTCGGACCAGCCCCAGCATTTT. Residues: CASSLTGSDQPQHF.

The gene calls are TRBV7-9 and TRBJ1-4; TRBD1 matches 9 bases. Trimming at V came to 6 bases and at J to 4 bases, leaving 9 bases not matched to a gene. Germline V CDR1 and CDR2: SEHNR, FQNEAQ (reference sequence). The CDR3 is made up of 16 amino acids. The CDR3 DNA is TGTGCCAGCAGTTATAGAACAGGGGGCTTTAATGAAAAACTGTTTTTT. Protein sequence: CASSYRTGGFNEKLFF. Complete variable domain (other parts from reference TRBV7-9 and TRBJ1-4): DTGVSQNPRHKITKRGQNVTFRCDPISEHNRLYWYRQTLGQGPEFLTYFQNEAQLEKSRLLSDRFSAERPKGSFSTLEIQRTEQGDSAMYLCASSYRTGGFNEKLFFGSGTQLSVL.